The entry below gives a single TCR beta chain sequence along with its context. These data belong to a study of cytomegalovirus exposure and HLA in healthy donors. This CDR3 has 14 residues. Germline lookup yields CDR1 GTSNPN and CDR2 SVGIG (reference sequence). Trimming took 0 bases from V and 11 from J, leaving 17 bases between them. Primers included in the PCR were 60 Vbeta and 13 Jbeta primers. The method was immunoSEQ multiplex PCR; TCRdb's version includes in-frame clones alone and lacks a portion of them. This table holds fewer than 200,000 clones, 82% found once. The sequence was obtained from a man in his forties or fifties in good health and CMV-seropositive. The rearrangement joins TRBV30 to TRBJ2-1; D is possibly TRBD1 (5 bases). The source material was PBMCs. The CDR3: CAWSVKGADLKQFF. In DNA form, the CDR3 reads TGTGCCTGGAGTGTTAAAGGGGCCGATCTGAAGCAGTTCTTC.